This entry lists 7 T cell receptor beta chains sequenced from one sample in a study of control samples from healthy donors and cancer patients. Sequencing used immunoSEQ multiplex PCR; TCRdb keeps in-frame clones, though not all of them. The sample carries fewer than 95,000 clones, about 86% recorded once. Sequencing used blood. These TCRs come from a woman in her 50s in good health.

The J gene is TRBJ2-3, the V gene TRBV27; D possibly corresponds to TRBD1 (6 bases). The CDR3 loop spans 15 amino acids. Trimming removed 2 bases from V and 2 bases from J, with 11 bases in between. CDR1 is MNHEY and CDR2 is SMNVEV in the germline V gene (reference sequence). The CDR3 is CASSLIGGPTDTQYF. CDR3 bases: TGTGCCAGCAGTTTAATAGGGGGTCCCACAGATACGCAGTATTTT.

The chain carries TRBV13 and TRBJ1-4; a weak D match, TRBD1 (6 bases). Germline V CDR1 and CDR2: PRHDT, FYEKMQ (reference sequence). Deletions cut 2 bases from V and 7 bases from J, with 8 bases between. CDR3 length equals 13 residues. CDR3 loop: CASSLRGGEKLFF. The CDR3 nucleotides are TGTGCCAGCAGCTTAAGGGGGGGTGAAAAACTGTTTTTT.

V gene TRBV19 combines with J gene TRBJ2-5; D call uncertain. This CDR3 contains 16 residues. Trimming took off 4 bases at V and 4 bases at J, with 19 bases between the two ends. CDR1 is LNHDA, CDR2 SQIVND, per germline (reference sequence). CDR3 protein: CASSSYTAMRRETQYF. The CDR3 DNA is TGTGCCAGTAGTAGCTACACGGCCATGAGGCGAGAGACCCAGTACTTC. Supplemented by reference TRBV19 and TRBJ2-5, the full variable domain reads DGGITQSPKYLFRKEGQNVTLSCEQNLNHDAMYWYRQDPGQGLRLIYYSQIVNDFQKGDIAEGYSVSREKKESFPLTVTSAQKNPTAFYLCASSSYTAMRRETQYFGPGTRLLVL.

This clone showed up just a few times. The rearrangement joins TRBV4-3 to TRBJ1-4; D gene ambiguous. V lost 4 bases, J lost 5 bases, and 8 bases lay in between. The germline CDR1 and CDR2 sequences are LGHNA and YSLEER. The CDR3 consists of 13 residues. CDR3 in amino acids: CASSPLLNEKLFF. The DNA of the CDR3 is TGCGCCAGCAGCCCGTTGCTGAATGAAAAACTGTTTTTT.

This rearrangement joins TRBV7-9 to TRBJ1-2, with 12 bases matching TRBD1. V trimming: 5 bases; J trimming: 5 bases; junction bases outside the gene matches: 6. Germline V gene sequence: CDR1 SEHNR, CDR2 FQNEAQ (reference sequence). This CDR3 has 15 amino acids. CDR3 bases: TGTGCCAGCAGCCCGGGACAGGGGGCTAGATATGGCTACACCTTC. It yields the protein CASSPGQGARYGYTF.

The CDR3 bases are TGTGCCAGTAGTACCCGGGACAGGGGGTTCTATCAGCCCCAGCATTTT. Its protein product is CASSTRDRGFYQPQHF. The chain couples TRBV19 to TRBJ1-5; the match to TRBD1 covers 11 bases. Trimming removed 4 bases from V and 5 bases from J; junction bases left unmatched: 7. The CDR3 runs to 16 residues. Germline CDR1 is LNHDA and CDR2 is SQIVND (reference sequence).

This sequence joins TRBV29-1 and TRBJ2-7; 9 bases are a match to TRBD1. The CDR3 runs 15 residues. The V gene end was trimmed by 6 bases and the J gene end by 3 bases; junction bases not matched to a gene: 12. Germline CDR1 is SQVTM and CDR2 is ANQGSEA. CDR3 sequence (DNA): TGCAGCGTCACCGCCGGGACAGGGCGAATCTACGAGCAGTACTTC. As protein: CSVTAGTGRIYEQYF.